These 29 T cell receptor beta chains came from one sample sequenced in a study of T cells in narcolepsy. Only in-frame clones appear in the TCRdb table, and some are missing; sequencing was by immunoSEQ multiplex PCR. Among tens of thousands of clones listed, 79% were seen once. The sequenced material came from memory (CD45RA-) CD4+ T cells from blood. The receptors here all came from a human donor in good health.

The V gene is TRBV7-2, the J gene TRBJ1-2, with 8 positions matching TRBD1. The ends lost 5 bases at V and 2 bases at J; junction bases unmatched: 13. Germline V lookup: CDR1 SGHTA, CDR2 FQGNSA. The CDR3 is 17 residues long. This CDR3 reads CASSAAGRQGANYGYTF. Written as DNA, the CDR3 is TGTGCCAGCAGCGCGGCCGGTCGGCAGGGGGCGAACTATGGCTACACCTTC.

The genes are TRBV7-9 and TRBJ2-3; D may be TRBD1 (5 bases). V lost 6 bases, J lost 0 bases, and 16 bases lay in between. The length of the CDR3 is 16 residues. Germline CDR1 SEHNR, CDR2 FQNEAQ (reference sequence). Written as DNA, the CDR3 is TGTGCCAGCAGACCAGGGTCAGCAACTAGCACAGATACGCAGTATTTT. Translation gives CASRPGSATSTDTQYF.

The chain combines TRBV19 with TRBJ1-5; 7 nucleotides agree with TRBD1. This CDR3 has 15 residues. Trimming at V came to 1 base and at J to 3 bases, leaving 3 bases not matched to a gene. Germline CDR1 is LNHDA and CDR2 is SQIVND (reference sequence). DNA of the CDR3: TGTGCCAGTAGTATAGGAGGGACAGTCAATCAGCCCCAGCATTTT. This sequence encodes CASSIGGTVNQPQHF. Based on the CDR3 plus reference TRBV19 and TRBJ1-5, the full variable domain is DGGITQSPKYLFRKEGQNVTLSCEQNLNHDAMYWYRQDPGQGLRLIYYSQIVNDFQKGDIAEGYSVSREKKESFPLTVTSAQKNPTAFYLCASSIGGTVNQPQHFGDGTRLSIL.

The chain has TRBV18 and TRBJ1-2, with D hard to call. CDR3 length: 12 residues. Per germline, CDR1 KGHSH and CDR2 LQKENI. V was pared by 0 bases and J by 9 bases, with 8 bases between. Written as DNA, the CDR3 is TGTGCCAGCTCACCACCGACGACGAGCTACACCTTC. This encodes CASSPPTTSYTF.

This clone is medium-sized (0.01 to 0.1%) in the sample. The chain is built from TRBV19 and TRBJ1-5; D not certain. CDR1 is LNHDA and CDR2 is SQIVND in the germline V gene (reference sequence). V was pared by 5 bases and J by 2 bases, with 16 bases between. There are 16 residues in the CDR3. The CDR3 loop is CASSPTQLQGNQPQHF. The CDR3 DNA sequence: TGTGCCAGTAGTCCGACCCAACTCCAGGGCAATCAGCCCCAGCATTTT.

This clone came up once. V is TRBV19 and J is TRBJ2-3, with 7 bases matching TRBD2. The V segment lost 8 bases and the J segment 7 bases; nucleotides outside the gene matches: 12. Germline V gene data show CDR1 as LNHDA and CDR2 as SQIVND (reference sequence). The CDR3 loop spans 14 amino acids. The CDR3 spells CASRPREPSNTQYF. The CDR3 DNA follows: TGTGCCAGTCGGCCGCGGGAGCCTAGTAATACGCAGTATTTT.

The sample holds one count of this clone. This chain links TRBV9 with TRBJ2-2; D uncertain. This CDR3 region has 14 residues. Trimming left V 0 bases short and J 6 bases short, with 9 bases between. Germline lookup yields CDR1 SGDLS and CDR2 YYNGEE. CDR3 bases: TGTGCCAGCAGCGTAGATGGGTTTCCCGGGGAGCTGTTTTTT. Translating it yields CASSVDGFPGELFF.

V gene TRBV19 combines with J gene TRBJ2-7, with 9 bases matching TRBD1. The V segment lost 3 bases and the J segment 1 base; nucleotides outside the gene matches: 4. Germline V gene data show CDR1 as LNHDA and CDR2 as SQIVND (reference sequence). This CDR3 is built from 15 residues. The CDR3 nucleotides are TGTGCCAGTAGTATGGGACAGGGAGGTTCCTACGAGCAGTACTTC. It translates to CASSMGQGGSYEQYF.

J is TRBJ1-6 and V is TRBV9; no definite D call. The CDR3 is 16 residues long. The V gene's germline CDR1 is SGDLS and CDR2 YYNGEE. With 2 bases removed from V and 4 bases from J, the gap between germline ends came to 13 bases. DNA of the CDR3: TGTGCCAGCAGCGTCGGGCGCTCACCATATAATTCACCCCTCCACTTT. Residues: CASSVGRSPYNSPLHF. Filled out from reference TRBV9 and TRBJ1-6, the complete variable domain reads DSGVTQTPKHLITATGQRVTLRCSPRSGDLSVYWYQQSLDQGLQFLIQYYNGEERAKGNILERFSAQQFPDLHSELNLSSLELGDSALYFCASSVGRSPYNSPLHFGNGTRLTVT.

The chain employs TRBV4-1 and TRBJ2-3, with 9 bases lining up with TRBD2. V lost 5 bases, J lost 6 bases, and 15 bases stayed unmatched. There are 17 residues in the CDR3. Germline V gene lookup returns CDR1 MGHRA and CDR2 YSYEKL. This chain's CDR3 is CASSYRHNSGGGDTQYF. CDR3 nucleotide sequence: TGCGCCAGCAGCTACCGTCACAATAGCGGGGGCGGGGATACGCAGTATTTT.

As concerns this clone: The junction differs from germline at one of its ends, possibly a read error. The chain carries TRBV12-5 and TRBJ2-1; 11 nucleotides line up with TRBD2. The germline V gene has CDR1 LGHNT and CDR2 FRNRAP. The CDR3 totals 16 residues. In nucleotides, the CDR3 is TGTGCTAGTAGTTTGGTACTAGCGGGGGCATACAATGAGCAGTTCTTC. Translated: CASSLVLAGAYNEQFF.

The V call is TRBV6-6, the J call TRBJ1-1, with D unclear. Trimming removed 7 bases from V and 0 bases from J, with 6 bases in between. The germline gives CDR1 MNHNY, CDR2 SVGAGI (reference sequence). This CDR3 is 12 amino acids long. In DNA, the CDR3 is TGTGCCAGCACGCAGATGAACACTGAAGCTTTCTTT. Translating gives CASTQMNTEAFF.

This chain uses TRBV19 with TRBJ2-2, with TRBD1 identical over 11 bases. This CDR3 has 16 amino acids. Germline CDR1 is LNHDA and CDR2 is SQIVND (reference sequence). Unmatched junction bases numbered 7, after V lost 6 bases and J lost 4 bases. CDR3 bases: TGTGCCAGTAGCAATGGACAGGGGGCTTTCACCGGGGAGCTGTTTTTT. Amino acids: CASSNGQGAFTGELFF.

This clone turned up a few times. This chain joins TRBV5-1 and TRBJ2-7; no clear D gene. Trimming shortened V by 2 bases and J by 10 bases, and 19 bases separated the two germline ends. The CDR3 is made up of 14 amino acids. The germline V gene encodes CDR1 SGHRS and CDR2 YFSETQ. CDR3 coding DNA: TGCGCCAGCAGCTTAGGCGACAACCGCGTGGGACAGTACTTC. This gives the protein CASSLGDNRVGQYF.

The V call is TRBV4-2, the J call TRBJ2-5, with TRBD2 matching over 12 bases. V lost 1 base to trimming and J lost 11 bases; unmatched junction nucleotides: 8. From germline, CDR1 is LGHNA and CDR2 YNFKEQ. The CDR3 has 15 residues. CDR3 protein: CASSQGELAGGEQYF. The CDR3 nucleotides are TGTGCCAGCAGCCAAGGAGAACTAGCGGGGGGAGAGCAGTACTTC.

The rearrangement links TRBV7-2 to TRBJ2-5; no reliable D call. The V end lost 2 bases, the J end lost 5 bases, and 6 bases lay between the germline ends. The CDR3 extends over 12 amino acids. The germline V gene has CDR1 SGHTA and CDR2 FQGNSA. CDR3 nucleotide sequence: TGTGCCAGCAGCTTATATTCTGAGACCCAGTACTTC. Translating it yields CASSLYSETQYF. The full variable domain, with the rest looked up from reference TRBV7-2 and TRBJ2-5, is GAGVSQSPSNKVTEKGKDVELRCDPISGHTALYWYRQSLGQGLEFLIYFQGNSAPDKSGLPSDRFSAERTGGSVSTLTIQRTQQEDSAVYLCASSLYSETQYFGPGTRLLVL.

This chain joins TRBV5-1 and TRBJ1-1; D ambiguous. V lost 1 base and J 4 bases, leaving 8 bases between the germline ends. The CDR3 covers 13 residues. Germline V CDR1 and CDR2: SGHRS, YFSETQ. CDR3 bases: TGCGCCAGCAGCTTGTCCTGGGGCACTGAAGCTTTCTTT. Residues: CASSLSWGTEAFF.

The chain joins TRBV28 to TRBJ2-3, with 9 positions matching TRBD2. The J segment lost 6 bases and the V segment lost 5 bases, leaving 9 bases of the junction unmatched. The CDR3 totals 15 residues. Germline V gene lookup returns CDR1 MDHEN and CDR2 SYDVKM. The CDR3 region is CASSDPGLAVDTQYF. Here the CDR3 DNA reads TGTGCCAGCAGTGACCCGGGACTAGCAGTGGATACGCAGTATTTT.

This chain connects TRBV10-1 to TRBJ1-2; 11 bases agree with TRBD1. The CDR3 consists of 15 residues. Germline lookup yields CDR1 WNHNN and CDR2 SYGVQD (reference sequence). V lost 0 bases, J lost 6 bases, and 3 bases stayed unmatched. CDR3 loop: CASSESDRGPDGYTF. The CDR3 DNA sequence: TGCGCCAGCAGTGAGTCGGACAGGGGGCCGGATGGCTACACCTTC.

This sequence joins TRBV9 and TRBJ2-3, with TRBD2 as a possible D gene (6 bases). Per the germline V gene, CDR1 is SGDLS and CDR2 is YYNGEE. The CDR3 is 16 residues long. V lost 8 bases and J 6 bases, leaving 25 bases between the germline ends. The CDR3 sequence is CARPPPREALPDTQYF. CDR3 sequence (DNA): TGTGCCAGACCCCCCCCAAGGGAGGCCCTCCCCGATACGCAGTATTTT.

This clone showed up just once. This sequence joins TRBV10-3 and TRBJ2-1; 14 positions match TRBD2. This CDR3 is 17 amino acids long. J was trimmed by 6 bases and V by 6 bases; bases with no gene match: 10. CDR1 and CDR2 (germline): ENHRY, SYGVKD. The CDR3 DNA is TGTGCCATCAGCCGGACTAGCGGGGGGTATAGTGGCAATGAGCAGTTCTTC. Amino acids: CAISRTSGGYSGNEQFF.

CDR3 DNA sequence: TGTGCCAGCAGCTTGGATCGGGGTGGGGCTTTCTTT. Its protein is CASSLDRGGAFF. The chain carries TRBV5-5 and TRBJ1-1; no clear D gene. This CDR3 is built from 12 residues. Per the germline V gene, CDR1 is SGHKS and CDR2 is YYEKEE (reference sequence). Trimming removed 0 bases from V and 11 bases from J, with 11 bases in between.

The J gene is TRBJ2-1, the V gene TRBV5-4; 14 positions agree with TRBD2. V gave up 5 bases and J gave up 8 bases; unmatched junction bases: 18. Germline CDR1 is SGHNT and CDR2 is YYREEE (reference sequence). The CDR3 length is 19 residues. CDR3 nucleotides: TGTGCCAGCAGGCCCGGGACTAGCGGGAGCGCTAGTGTGACCGATGAGCAGTTCTTC. It is translated as CASRPGTSGSASVTDEQFF.

V gene TRBV7-9 combines with J gene TRBJ2-1, with D maybe TRBD1 (6 bases). Germline CDR1 reads SEHNR; CDR2 reads FQNEAQ (reference sequence). The V end lost 1 base, the J end lost 1 base, and 14 bases lay between the germline ends. The CDR3 consists of 17 residues. CDR3 nucleotide sequence: TGTGCCAGCAGCTTAGGTCTACCCAGGGGTTCCTACAATGAGCAGTTCTTC. Translated: CASSLGLPRGSYNEQFF.

This clone has more than one count but fewer than ten. The chain couples TRBV18 to TRBJ1-1, with 7 bases that match TRBD1. The germline V gene encodes CDR1 KGHSH and CDR2 LQKENI. This CDR3 comprises 14 residues. V shed 4 bases, J shed 1 base, and the junction held 3 bases outside the gene matches. Here the CDR3 reads CASSREGANTEAFF. The CDR3 coding sequence is TGTGCCAGCTCACGAGAGGGGGCGAACACTGAAGCTTTCTTT.

The chain joins TRBV28 to TRBJ1-1, with unresolved D. CDR3 length equals 14 residues. Trimming took 3 bases from V and 7 from J, leaving 15 bases between them. CDR1 and CDR2 (germline): MDHEN, SYDVKM. The CDR3 nucleotides are TGTGCCAGCAGTTTCGGATTCGGGTCTAATGAAGCTTTCTTT. It codes for CASSFGFGSNEAFF.

This clone was observed a handful of times. The rearrangement links TRBV28 to TRBJ2-7; TRBD1 matches at 8 bases. Germline-derived CDR1 and CDR2 are MDHEN and SYDVKM. The length of the CDR3 is 14 residues. The V segment lost 9 bases and the J segment 2 bases; nucleotides outside the gene matches: 9. CDR3 loop: CASTPGQVPYEQYF. The CDR3 nucleotides are TGTGCCAGTACTCCGGGACAGGTCCCCTACGAGCAGTACTTC.

The V and J genes are TRBV6-6 and TRBJ1-2, with 9 nucleotides matching TRBD1. Germline V gene lookup returns CDR1 MNHNY and CDR2 SVGAGI (reference sequence). The J segment lost 8 bases and the V segment lost 1 base, leaving 5 bases of the junction unmatched. This CDR3 comprises 14 residues. As DNA, the CDR3 is TGTGCCAGCAGTTACTTGGGACAGGGTAGCGGCTACACCTTC. Translation gives CASSYLGQGSGYTF.

The V and J genes are TRBV28 and TRBJ2-1; 10 positions match TRBD2. Germline V gives CDR1 MDHEN, CDR2 SYDVKM. Trimming removed 6 bases from V and 1 base from J; junction bases left unmatched: 3. This CDR3 is built from 15 residues. The CDR3 nucleotides are TGTGCCAGCAGGAAGGGACTAGCGTCCTACAATGAGCAGTTCTTC. As protein: CASRKGLASYNEQFF.